The clone carrying this T cell receptor (beta chain) was detected a few times. Its antigen is currently unknown. The sample belongs to a study of T cell repertoires in cytomegalovirus infection. Study-level background: Public TCR beta signature analysis indicated the presence of both CMV infection and matching HLA type.

TCRdb ran MiXCR on the reads and lists one entry per CDR3 protein. The sample has around 130,000 distinct CDR3 sequences, approximately 9.2% seen once; the top ten hold roughly 9.1%. Study-level findings and limits: Dominating the ex vivo response were TCR beta clonotypes that were CMV-specific and HLA-C-restricted. Cumulative public TCR beta family frequency identified carriers of CMV plus the relevant HLA.

Unmatched junction bases numbered 15, after V lost 10 bases and J lost 4 bases. Germline V lookup: CDR1 SNHLY, CDR2 FYNNEI. The CDR3 runs 16 residues. The TCR originated in a human donor in good health (CMV status not recorded). Some clones in this sample may be carry-over from other donors' samples. Sequenced: PBMCs. The chain couples TRBV2 to TRBJ2-3, with 9 nucleotides matching TRBD1. CDR3: CATDRTGTGTPDTQYF. CDR3 in DNA: TGTGCCACCGACAGAACCGGGACAGGGACGCCAGATACGCAGTATTTT. Based on the CDR3 plus reference TRBV2 and TRBJ2-3, the full variable domain is EPEVTQTPSHQVTQMGQEVILRCVPISNHLYFYWYRQILGQKVEFLVSFYNNEISEKSEIFDDQFSVERPDGSNFTLKIRSTKLEDSAMYFCATDRTGTGTPDTQYFGPGTRLTVL.